The clone carrying this T cell receptor (beta chain) has just a few counts. As yet, its antigen is unknown. This sample was taken from a study of response to subunit inactivated influenza vaccine. Study observations and caveats: Authors suggested each seasonal influenza vaccination recruits few new T cells.

TCRdb re-called the RT-PCR reads with MiXCR, one entry per CDR3 protein. The sample yields around 470,000 distinct CDR3 sequences, around 7.7% seen once. Germline values: CDR1 SEHNR, CDR2 FQNEAQ (reference sequence). Trimming took off 4 bases at V and 12 bases at J, with 25 bases between the two ends. This CDR3 contains 16 residues. This material consisted of PBMCs from blood, taken less than 30 months after vaccination. This receptor was taken from a man aged 50 to 75 who received an inactivated influenza vaccine. The chain combines TRBV7-9 with TRBJ2-1; tentative D call: TRBD2 (6 bases). This CDR3 reads CASSSLRGAGTGRQFF. CDR3 coding DNA: TGTGCCAGCAGCTCCCTCCGCGGGGCCGGGACTGGTAGGCAGTTCTTC.